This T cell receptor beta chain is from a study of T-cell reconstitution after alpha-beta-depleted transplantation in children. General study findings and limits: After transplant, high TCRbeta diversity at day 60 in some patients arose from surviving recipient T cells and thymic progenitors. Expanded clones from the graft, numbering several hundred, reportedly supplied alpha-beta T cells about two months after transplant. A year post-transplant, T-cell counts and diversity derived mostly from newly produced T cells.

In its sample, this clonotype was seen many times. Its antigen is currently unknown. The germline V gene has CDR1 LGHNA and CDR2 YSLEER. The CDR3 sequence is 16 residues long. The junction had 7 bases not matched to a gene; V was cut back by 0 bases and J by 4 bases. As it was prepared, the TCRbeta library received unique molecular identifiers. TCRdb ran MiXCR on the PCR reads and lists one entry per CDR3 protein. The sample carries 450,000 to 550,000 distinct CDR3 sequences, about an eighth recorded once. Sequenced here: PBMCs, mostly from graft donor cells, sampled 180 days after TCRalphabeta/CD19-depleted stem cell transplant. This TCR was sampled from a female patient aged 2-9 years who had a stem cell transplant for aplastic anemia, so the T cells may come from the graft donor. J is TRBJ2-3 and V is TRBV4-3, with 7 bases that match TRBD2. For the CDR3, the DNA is TGCGCCAGCAGCCAAGATCCGGCGGGAGCGGCAGATACGCAGTATTTT. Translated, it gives CASSQDPAGAADTQYF.